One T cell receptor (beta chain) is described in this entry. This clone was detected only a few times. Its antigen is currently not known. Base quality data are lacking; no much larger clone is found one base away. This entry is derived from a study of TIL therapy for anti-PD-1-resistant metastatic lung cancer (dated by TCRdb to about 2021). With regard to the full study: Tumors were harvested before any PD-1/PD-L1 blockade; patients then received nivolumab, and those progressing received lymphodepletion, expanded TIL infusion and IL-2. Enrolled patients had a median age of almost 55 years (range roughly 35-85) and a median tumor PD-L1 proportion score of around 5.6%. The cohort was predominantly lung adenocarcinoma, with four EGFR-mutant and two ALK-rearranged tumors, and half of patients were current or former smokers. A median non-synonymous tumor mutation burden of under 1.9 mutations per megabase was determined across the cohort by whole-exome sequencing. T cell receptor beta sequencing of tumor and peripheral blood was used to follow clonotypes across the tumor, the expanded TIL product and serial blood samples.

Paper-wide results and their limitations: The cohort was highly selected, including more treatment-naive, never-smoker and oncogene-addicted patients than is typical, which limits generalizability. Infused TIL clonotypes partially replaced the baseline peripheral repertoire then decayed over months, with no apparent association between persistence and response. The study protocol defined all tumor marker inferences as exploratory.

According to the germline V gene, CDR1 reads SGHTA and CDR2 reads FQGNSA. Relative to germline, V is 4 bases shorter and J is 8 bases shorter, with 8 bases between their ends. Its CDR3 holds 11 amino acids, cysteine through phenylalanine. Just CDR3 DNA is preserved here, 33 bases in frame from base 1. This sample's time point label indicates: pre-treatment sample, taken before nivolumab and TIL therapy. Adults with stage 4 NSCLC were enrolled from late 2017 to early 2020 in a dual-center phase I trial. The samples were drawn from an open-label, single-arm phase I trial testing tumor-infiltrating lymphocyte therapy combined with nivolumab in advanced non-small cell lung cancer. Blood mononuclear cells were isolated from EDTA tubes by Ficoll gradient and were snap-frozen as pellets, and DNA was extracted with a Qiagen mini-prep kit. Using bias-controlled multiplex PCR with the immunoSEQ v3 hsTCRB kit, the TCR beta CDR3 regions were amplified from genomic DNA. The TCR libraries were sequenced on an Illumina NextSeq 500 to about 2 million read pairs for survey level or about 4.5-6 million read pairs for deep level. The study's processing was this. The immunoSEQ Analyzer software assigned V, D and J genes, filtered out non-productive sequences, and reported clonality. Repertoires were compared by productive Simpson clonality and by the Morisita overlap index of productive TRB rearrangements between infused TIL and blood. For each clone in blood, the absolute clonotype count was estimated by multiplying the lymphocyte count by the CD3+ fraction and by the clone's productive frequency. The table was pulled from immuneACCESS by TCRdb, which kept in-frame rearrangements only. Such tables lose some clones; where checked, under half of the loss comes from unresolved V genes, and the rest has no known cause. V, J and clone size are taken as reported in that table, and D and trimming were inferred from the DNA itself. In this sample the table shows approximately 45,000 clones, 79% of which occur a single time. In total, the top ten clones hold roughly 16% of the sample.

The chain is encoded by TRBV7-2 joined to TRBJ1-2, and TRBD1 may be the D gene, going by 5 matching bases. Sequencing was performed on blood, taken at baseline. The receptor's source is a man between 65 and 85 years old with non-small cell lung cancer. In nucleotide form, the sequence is TGTGCCAGCAGCTGGGGGGGAGGCTACACCTTC. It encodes CASSWGGGYTF. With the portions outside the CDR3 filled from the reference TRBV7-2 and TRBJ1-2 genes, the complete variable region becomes GAGVSQSPSNKVTEKGKDVELRCDPISGHTALYWYRQSLGQGLEFLIYFQGNSAPDKSGLPSDRFSAERTGGSVSTLTIQRTQQEDSAVYLCASSWGGGYTFGSGTRLTVV.